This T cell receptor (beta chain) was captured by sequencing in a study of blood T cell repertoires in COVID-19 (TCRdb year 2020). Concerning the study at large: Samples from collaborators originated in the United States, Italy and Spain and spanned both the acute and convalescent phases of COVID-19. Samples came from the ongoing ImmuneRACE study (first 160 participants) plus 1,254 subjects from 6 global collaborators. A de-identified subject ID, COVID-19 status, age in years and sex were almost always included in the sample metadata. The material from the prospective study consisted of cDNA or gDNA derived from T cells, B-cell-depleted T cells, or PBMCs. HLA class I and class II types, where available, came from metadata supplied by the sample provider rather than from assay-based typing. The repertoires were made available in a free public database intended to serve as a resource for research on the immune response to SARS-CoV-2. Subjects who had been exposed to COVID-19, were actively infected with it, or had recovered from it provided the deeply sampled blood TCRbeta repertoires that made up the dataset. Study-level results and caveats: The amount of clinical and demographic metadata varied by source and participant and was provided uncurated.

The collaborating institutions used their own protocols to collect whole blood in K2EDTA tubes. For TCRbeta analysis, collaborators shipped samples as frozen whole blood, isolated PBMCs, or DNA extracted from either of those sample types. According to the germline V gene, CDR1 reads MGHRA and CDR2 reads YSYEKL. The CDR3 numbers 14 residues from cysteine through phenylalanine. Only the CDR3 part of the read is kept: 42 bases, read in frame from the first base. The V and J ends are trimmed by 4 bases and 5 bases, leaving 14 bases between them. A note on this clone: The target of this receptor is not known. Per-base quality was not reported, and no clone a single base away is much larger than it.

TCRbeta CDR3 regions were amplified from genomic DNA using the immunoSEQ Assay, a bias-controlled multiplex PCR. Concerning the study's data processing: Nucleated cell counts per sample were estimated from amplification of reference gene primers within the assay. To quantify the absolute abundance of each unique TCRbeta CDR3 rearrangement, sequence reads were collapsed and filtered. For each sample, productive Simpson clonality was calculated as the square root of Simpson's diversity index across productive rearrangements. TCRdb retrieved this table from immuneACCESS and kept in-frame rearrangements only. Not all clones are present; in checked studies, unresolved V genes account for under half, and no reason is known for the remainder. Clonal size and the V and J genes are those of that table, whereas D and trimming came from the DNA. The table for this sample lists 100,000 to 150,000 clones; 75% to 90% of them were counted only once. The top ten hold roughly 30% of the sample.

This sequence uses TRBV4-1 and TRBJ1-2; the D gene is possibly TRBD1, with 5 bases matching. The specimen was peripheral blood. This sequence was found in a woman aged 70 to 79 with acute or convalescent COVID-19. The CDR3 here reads CASSPGGVFYGYTF. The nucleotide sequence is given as TGCGCCAGCAGCCCGGGGGGAGTTTTTTATGGCTACACCTTC.